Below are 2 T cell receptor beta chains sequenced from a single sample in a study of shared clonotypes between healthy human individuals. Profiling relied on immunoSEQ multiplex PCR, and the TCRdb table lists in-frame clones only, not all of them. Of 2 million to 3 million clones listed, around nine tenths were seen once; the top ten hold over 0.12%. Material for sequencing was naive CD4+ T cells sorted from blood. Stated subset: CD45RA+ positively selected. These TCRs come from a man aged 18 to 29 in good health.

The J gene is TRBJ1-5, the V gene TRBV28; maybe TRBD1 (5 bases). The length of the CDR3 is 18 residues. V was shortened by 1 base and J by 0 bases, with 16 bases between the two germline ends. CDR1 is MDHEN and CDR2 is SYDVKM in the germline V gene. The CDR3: CASSLYPRTSDSNQPQHF. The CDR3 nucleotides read TGTGCCAGCAGTTTATATCCCCGGACATCCGATAGCAATCAGCCCCAGCATTTT.

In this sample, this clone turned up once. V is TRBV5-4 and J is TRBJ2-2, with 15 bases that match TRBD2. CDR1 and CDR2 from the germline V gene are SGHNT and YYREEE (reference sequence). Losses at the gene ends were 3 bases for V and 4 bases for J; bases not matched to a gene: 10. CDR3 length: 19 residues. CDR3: CASSWGGTSGRMSTGELFF. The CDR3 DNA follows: TGTGCCAGCAGCTGGGGAGGGACTAGCGGGAGGATGAGCACCGGGGAGCTGTTTTTT.